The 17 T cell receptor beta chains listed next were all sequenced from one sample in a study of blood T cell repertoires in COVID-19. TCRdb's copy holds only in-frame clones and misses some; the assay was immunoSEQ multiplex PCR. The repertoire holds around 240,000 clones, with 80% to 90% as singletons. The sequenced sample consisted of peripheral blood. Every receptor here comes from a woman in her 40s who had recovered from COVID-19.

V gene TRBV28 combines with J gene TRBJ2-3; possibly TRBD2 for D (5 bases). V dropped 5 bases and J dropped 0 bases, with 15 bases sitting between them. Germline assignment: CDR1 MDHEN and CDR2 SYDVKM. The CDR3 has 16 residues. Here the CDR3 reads CASSMRGFASTDTQYF. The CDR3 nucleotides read TGTGCCAGCAGTATGAGAGGGTTCGCTAGCACAGATACGCAGTATTTT.

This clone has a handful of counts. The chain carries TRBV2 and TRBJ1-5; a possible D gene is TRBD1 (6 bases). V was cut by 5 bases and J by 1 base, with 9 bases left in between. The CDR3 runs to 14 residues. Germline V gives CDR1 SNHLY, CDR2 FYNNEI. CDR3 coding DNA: TGTGCCAGCAGTACAGGGTTGAGCAATCAGCCCCAGCATTTT. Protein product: CASSTGLSNQPQHF.

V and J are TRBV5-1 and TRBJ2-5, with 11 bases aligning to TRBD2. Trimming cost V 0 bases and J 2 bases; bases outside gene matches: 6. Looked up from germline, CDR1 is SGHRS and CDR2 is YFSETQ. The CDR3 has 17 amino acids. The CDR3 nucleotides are TGCGCCAGCAGCTTGGGAATTAGCGGGGGGGAACAAGAGACCCAGTACTTC. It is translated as CASSLGISGGEQETQYF.

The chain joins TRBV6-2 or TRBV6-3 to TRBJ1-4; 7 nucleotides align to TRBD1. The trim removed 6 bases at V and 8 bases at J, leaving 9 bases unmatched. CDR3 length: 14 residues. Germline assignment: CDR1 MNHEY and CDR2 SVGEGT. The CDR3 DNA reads TGTGCCAGCAGCCGCGACAGGGTGGGGGAAAAACTGTTTTTT. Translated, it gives CASSRDRVGEKLFF.

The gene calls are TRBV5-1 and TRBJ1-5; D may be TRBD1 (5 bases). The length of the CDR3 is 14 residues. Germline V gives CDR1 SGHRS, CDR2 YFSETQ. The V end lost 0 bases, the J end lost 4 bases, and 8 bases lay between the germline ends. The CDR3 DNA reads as TGCGCCAGCAGCTTGGCAGGGTCTAATCAGCCCCAGCATTTT. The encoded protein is CASSLAGSNQPQHF.

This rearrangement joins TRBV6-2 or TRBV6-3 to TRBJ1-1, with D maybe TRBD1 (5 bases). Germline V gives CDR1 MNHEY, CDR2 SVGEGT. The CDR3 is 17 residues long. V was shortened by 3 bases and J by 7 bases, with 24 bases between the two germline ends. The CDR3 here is CASSYKRTFGRVNEAFF. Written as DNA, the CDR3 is TGTGCCAGCAGTTATAAAAGAACCTTTGGCAGGGTGAATGAAGCTTTCTTT.

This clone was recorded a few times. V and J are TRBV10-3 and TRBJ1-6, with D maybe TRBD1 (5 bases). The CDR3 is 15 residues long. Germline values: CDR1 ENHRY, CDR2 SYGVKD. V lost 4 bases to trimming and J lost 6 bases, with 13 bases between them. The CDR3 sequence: CAISVEDNPNSPLHF. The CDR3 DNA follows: TGTGCCATCAGTGTAGAGGACAATCCTAATTCACCCCTCCACTTT.

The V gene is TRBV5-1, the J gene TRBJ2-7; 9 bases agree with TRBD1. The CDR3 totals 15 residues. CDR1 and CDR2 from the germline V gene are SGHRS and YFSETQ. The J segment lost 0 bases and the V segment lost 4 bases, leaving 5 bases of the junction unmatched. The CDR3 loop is CASSGGQGLSYEQYF. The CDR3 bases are TGCGCCAGCAGCGGGGGACAGGGCCTCTCCTACGAGCAGTACTTC.

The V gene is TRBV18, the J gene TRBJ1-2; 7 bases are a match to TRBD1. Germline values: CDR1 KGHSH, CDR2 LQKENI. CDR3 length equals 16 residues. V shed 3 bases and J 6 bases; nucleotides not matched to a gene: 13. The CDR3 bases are TGTGCCAGCTCACCGAGCCAAGGGGGCGCTCTTGATGGCTACACCTTC. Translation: CASSPSQGGALDGYTF.

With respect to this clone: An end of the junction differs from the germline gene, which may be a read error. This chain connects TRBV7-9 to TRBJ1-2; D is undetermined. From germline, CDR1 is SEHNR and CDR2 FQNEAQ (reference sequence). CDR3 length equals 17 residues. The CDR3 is CASSLAPFEGKDYGYTF. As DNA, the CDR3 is TGTGCCAGCAGCCTAGCCCCCTTTGAGGGCAAAGACTATGGCTACACCTTC.

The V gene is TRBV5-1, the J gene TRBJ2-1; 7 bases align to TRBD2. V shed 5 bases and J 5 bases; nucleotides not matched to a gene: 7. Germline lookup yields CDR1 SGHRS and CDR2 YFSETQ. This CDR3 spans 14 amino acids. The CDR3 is CASRVASGDNEQFF. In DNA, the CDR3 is TGCGCCAGCAGGGTTGCTAGCGGAGACAATGAGCAGTTCTTC.

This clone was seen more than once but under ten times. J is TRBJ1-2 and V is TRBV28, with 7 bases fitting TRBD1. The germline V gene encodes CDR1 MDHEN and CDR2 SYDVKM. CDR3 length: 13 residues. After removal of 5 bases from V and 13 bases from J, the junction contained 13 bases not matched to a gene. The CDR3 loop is CASSLKQGRLRTF. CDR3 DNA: TGTGCCAGCAGTCTCAAACAGGGGAGGTTGCGCACCTTC.

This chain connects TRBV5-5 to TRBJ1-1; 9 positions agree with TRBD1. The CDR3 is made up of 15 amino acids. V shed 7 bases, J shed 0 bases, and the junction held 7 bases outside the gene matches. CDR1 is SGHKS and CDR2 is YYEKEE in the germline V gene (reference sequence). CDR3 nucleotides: TGTGCCAGCGTCCAACAGGGGGCTGTGAACACTGAAGCTTTCTTT. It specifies CASVQQGAVNTEAFF. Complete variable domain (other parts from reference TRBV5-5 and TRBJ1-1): DAGVTQSPTHLIKTRGQQVTLRCSPISGHKSVSWYQQVLGQGPQFIFQYYEKEERGRGNFPDRFSARQFPNYSSELNVNALLLGDSALYLCASVQQGAVNTEAFFGQGTRLTVV.

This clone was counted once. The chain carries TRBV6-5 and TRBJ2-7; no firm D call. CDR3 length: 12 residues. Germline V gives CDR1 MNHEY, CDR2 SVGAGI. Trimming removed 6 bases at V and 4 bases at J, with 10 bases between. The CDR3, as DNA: TGTGCCAGCAGCAATGCCAGGTACGAGCAGTACTTC. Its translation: CASSNARYEQYF.

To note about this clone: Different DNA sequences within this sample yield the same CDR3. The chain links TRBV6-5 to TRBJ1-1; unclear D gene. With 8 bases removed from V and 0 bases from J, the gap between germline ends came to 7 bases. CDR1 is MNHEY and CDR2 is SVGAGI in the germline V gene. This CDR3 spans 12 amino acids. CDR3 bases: TGTGCCAGCGGGCAGATGAACACTGAAGCTTTCTTT. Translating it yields CASGQMNTEAFF.

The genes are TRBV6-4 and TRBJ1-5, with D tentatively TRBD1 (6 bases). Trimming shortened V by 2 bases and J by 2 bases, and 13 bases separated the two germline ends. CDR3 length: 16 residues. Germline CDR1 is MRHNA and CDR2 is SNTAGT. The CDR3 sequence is CASSDPKGQGNQPQHF. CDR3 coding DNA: TGTGCCAGCAGTGACCCGAAGGGACAAGGCAATCAGCCCCAGCATTTT.

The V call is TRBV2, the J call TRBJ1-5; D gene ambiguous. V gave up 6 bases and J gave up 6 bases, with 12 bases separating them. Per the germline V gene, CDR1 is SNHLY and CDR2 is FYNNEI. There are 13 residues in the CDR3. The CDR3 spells CASSKEQSQPQHF. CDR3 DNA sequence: TGTGCCAGCAGCAAGGAACAGAGTCAGCCCCAGCATTTT. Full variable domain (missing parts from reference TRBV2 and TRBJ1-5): EPEVTQTPSHQVTQMGQEVILRCVPISNHLYFYWYRQILGQKVEFLVSFYNNEISEKSEIFDDQFSVERPDGSNFTLKIRSTKLEDSAMYFCASSKEQSQPQHFGDGTRLSIL.